These T cell receptor beta chains were read from a single sample in a study of radiotherapy plus CTLA-4 blockade in lung cancer. TCRdb's copy holds only in-frame clones and misses some; the assay was immunoSEQ multiplex PCR. The sample records some 80,000 clones, under 80% being singletons. This specimen consisted of peripheral blood, obtained from a patient treated with radiotherapy plus ipilimumab. The receptor source for this set is a human donor with non-small cell lung cancer whose response to radiotherapy plus ipilimumab could not be evaluated. Some clones in this sample may be carry-over from other donors' samples. Both conserved end residues are part of each CDR3. D genes are given only for firm matches. Clone size appears in some rows only: once, few, many, or a class for an expanded clone.

-,TRBV6-5,TRBJ1-1,-,CASSYSAGTEAFF,TGTGCCAGCAGTTACTCAGCAGGGACTGAAGCTTTCTTT
-,TRBV11-3,TRBJ1-6,TRBD1,CASRRTGGNSPLHF,TGTGCCAGCAGAAGGACAGGGGGAAACTCACCCCTCCACTTT
-,TRBV30,TRBJ2-1,-,CAGILFQGNEQFF,TGTGCCGGAATACTTTTTCAGGGGAATGAGCAGTTCTTC
-,TRBV28,TRBJ1-4,-,CASSLAGAQNEKLFF,TGTGCCAGCAGTTTAGCGGGGGCTCAAAATGAAAAACTGTTTTTT
-,TRBV6-6,TRBJ1-6,-,CASSYPQGSSPLHF,TGTGCCAGCAGTTACCCCCAGGGTAGTTCACCCCTCCACTTT
-,TRBV5-4,TRBJ1-2,TRBD1,CASSPLASWDREDGYTF,TGTGCCAGCAGCCCTTTGGCGTCGTGGGACAGGGAGGATGGCTACACCTTC
-,TRBV2,TRBJ1-1,-,CASSDEGIPEAFF,TGTGCCAGCAGTGATGAGGGTATCCCTGAAGCTTTCTTT
-,TRBV27,TRBJ2-7,TRBD2,CASSLSTGGGSYEQYF,TGTGCCAGCAGTTTATCGACCGGCGGGGGAAGCTACGAGCAGTACTTC
-,TRBV9,TRBJ2-3,TRBD2,CASSLGLAGGGDTQYF,TGTGCCAGCAGCCTGGGACTAGCGGGGGGCGGAGATACGCAGTATTTT
-,TRBV2,TRBJ2-1,TRBD2,CASSVGAGGYNEQFF,TGTGCCAGCAGTGTGGGAGCGGGGGGGTACAATGAGCAGTTCTTC
-,TRBV10-1,TRBJ2-7,-,CASSETTGSPYEQYF,TGCGCCAGCAGTGAGACGACAGGCAGCCCCTACGAGCAGTACTTC
-,TRBV10-3,TRBJ2-1,-,CAISSTVSSYNEQFF,TGTGCCATCAGTAGCACAGTGAGCTCCTACAATGAGCAGTTCTTC
-,TRBV7-8,TRBJ2-1,-,CASGLGQNNEQFF,TGTGCCAGCGGTTTGGGCCAAAACAATGAGCAGTTCTTC
few,TRBV7-3,TRBJ2-7,TRBD2,CASSASGGSSYEQYF,TGTGCCAGCAGCGCTAGCGGGGGAAGCTCCTACGAGCAGTACTTC
-,TRBV28,TRBJ2-7,TRBD1,CASSLGQDPYEQYF,TGTGCCAGCAGTTTGGGACAGGACCCCTACGAGCAGTACTTC
-,TRBV5-5,TRBJ1-5,-,CASSSSGGNQPQHF,TGTGCCAGCAGCTCCTCAGGTGGCAATCAGCCCCAGCATTTT
once,TRBV11-3,TRBJ1-1,-,CASSARSGDTEAFF,TGTGCCAGCAGCGCAAGGTCAGGGGACACTGAAGCTTTCTTT
-,TRBV4-3,TRBJ1-1,-,CATMAGSPEAFF,TGCGCCACCATGGCGGGTTCCCCTGAAGCTTTCTTT
-,TRBV9,TRBJ2-2,-,CASSPMNTGELFF,TGTGCCAGCAGCCCAATGAACACCGGGGAGCTGTTTTTT
-,TRBV18,TRBJ2-3,TRBD2,CASSPGLAGTTDTQYF,TGTGCCAGCTCACCAGGACTAGCGGGGACCACAGATACGCAGTATTTT
-,TRBV2,TRBJ2-2,TRBD1,CASRGQGTNTGELFF,TGTGCCAGCAGGGGACAGGGAACCAACACCGGGGAGCTGTTTTTT
-,TRBV19,TRBJ2-7,TRBD1,CATKPTGVYEQYF,TGTGCCACGAAGCCGACAGGGGTGTACGAGCAGTACTTC
once,TRBV5-1,TRBJ1-4,TRBD1,CASSLEPGQQNEKLFF,TGCGCCAGCAGCTTGGAACCGGGACAGCAAAATGAAAAACTGTTTTTT
-,TRBV27,TRBJ1-2,TRBD1,CASSPPGQGAGGYTF,TGTGCCAGCAGCCCTCCGGGACAGGGGGCGGGGGGCTACACCTTC
-,TRBV28,TRBJ1-1,-,CASSFGAVAFF,TGTGCCAGCAGTTTTGGGGCAGTCGCTTTCTTT
once,TRBV5-1,TRBJ1-1,-,CASSPLTEGNTEAFF,TGCGCCAGCAGCCCGTTGACAGAAGGGAACACTGAAGCTTTCTTT
-,TRBV5-1,TRBJ2-3,-,CASSFLRGPGDTQYF,TGCGCCAGCAGCTTCCTCAGGGGACCGGGAGATACGCAGTATTTT
-,TRBV7-9,TRBJ1-1,-,CASSLLGRGIEAFF,TGTGCCAGCAGCTTACTGGGGCGGGGAATTGAAGCTTTCTTT
-,TRBV29-1,TRBJ1-1,-,CSVGGMNTEAFF,TGCAGCGTTGGAGGAATGAACACTGAAGCTTTCTTT
-,TRBV5-1,TRBJ2-5,-,CASSLVRAGRSQETQYF,TGCGCCAGCAGCTTGGTCCGTGCAGGGAGGAGTCAAGAGACCCAGTACTTC
-,TRBV4-1,TRBJ2-7,TRBD1,CASSRGTGESYEQYF,TGCGCCAGCAGCCGCGGGACAGGGGAGTCCTACGAGCAGTACTTC
-,TRBV5-1,TRBJ2-1,-,CASSFAGADNEQFF,TGCGCCAGCAGCTTCGCGGGGGCCGACAATGAGCAGTTCTTC
-,TRBV7-9,TRBJ2-5,-,CASSHDNQETQYF,TGTGCCAGCAGCCATGACAACCAAGAGACCCAGTACTTC
-,TRBV27,TRBJ1-2,-,CASSRTGNYGYTF,TGTGCCAGCAGCCGTACAGGGAACTATGGCTACACCTTC
-,TRBV6-5,TRBJ1-1,-,CASSSRGLGTEAFF,TGTGCCAGCAGTTCAAGGGGACTAGGCACTGAAGCTTTCTTT
-,TRBV2,TRBJ2-1,-,CASRKPSPGQTEQFF,TGTGCCAGCAGAAAACCGTCCCCGGGACAAACTGAGCAGTTCTTC
-,TRBV9,TRBJ2-5,-,CASSVGGVGGETQYF,TGTGCCAGCAGCGTAGGAGGGGTGGGGGGAGAGACCCAGTACTTC
-,TRBV6-6,TRBJ1-5,-,CASSYSPDKQEPQHF,TGTGCCAGCAGTTACTCTCCCGATAAACAGGAGCCCCAGCATTTT
-,TRBV19,TRBJ1-4,-,CASRNTPATNEKLFF,TGTGCCAGTAGAAACACCCCTGCAACTAATGAAAAACTGTTTTTT
-,TRBV19,TRBJ2-7,-,CASSIEGGTHYEQYF,TGTGCCAGTAGTATAGAAGGAGGGACCCACTACGAGCAGTACTTC
-,TRBV7-2,TRBJ1-4,-,CASSFLPGQRNEKLFF,TGTGCCAGCAGCTTTCTACCCGGACAGCGTAATGAAAAACTGTTTTTT
-,TRBV28,TRBJ2-1,-,CASSLHGSYNEQFF,TGTGCCAGCAGTTTACACGGTTCCTACAATGAGCAGTTCTTC
-,TRBV6-1,TRBJ2-7,TRBD1,CASSGTGGWYEQYF,TGTGCCAGCAGCGGGACAGGGGGCTGGTACGAGCAGTACTTC
few,TRBV5-8,TRBJ2-2,-,CASSLEGRDGELFF,TGCGCCAGCAGCTTGGAGGGGCGCGACGGGGAGCTGTTTTTT
once,TRBV5-6,TRBJ2-2,-,CASSLFPRGAGELFF,TGTGCCAGCAGCTTGTTCCCCAGGGGCGCCGGGGAGCTGTTTTTT
once,TRBV5-1,TRBJ1-1,-,CASETGSGAGTEAFF,TGCGCCAGCGAGACCGGGTCAGGGGCCGGGACTGAAGCTTTCTTT
-,TRBV7-7,TRBJ2-5,TRBD1,CASSPDRGRETQYF,TGTGCTAGCAGCCCAGACAGGGGGAGGGAGACCCAGTACTTC
-,TRBV27,TRBJ2-7,TRBD1,CASGRTGPPAYEQYF,TGTGCCAGCGGGCGGACAGGCCCGCCGGCCTACGAGCAGTACTTC